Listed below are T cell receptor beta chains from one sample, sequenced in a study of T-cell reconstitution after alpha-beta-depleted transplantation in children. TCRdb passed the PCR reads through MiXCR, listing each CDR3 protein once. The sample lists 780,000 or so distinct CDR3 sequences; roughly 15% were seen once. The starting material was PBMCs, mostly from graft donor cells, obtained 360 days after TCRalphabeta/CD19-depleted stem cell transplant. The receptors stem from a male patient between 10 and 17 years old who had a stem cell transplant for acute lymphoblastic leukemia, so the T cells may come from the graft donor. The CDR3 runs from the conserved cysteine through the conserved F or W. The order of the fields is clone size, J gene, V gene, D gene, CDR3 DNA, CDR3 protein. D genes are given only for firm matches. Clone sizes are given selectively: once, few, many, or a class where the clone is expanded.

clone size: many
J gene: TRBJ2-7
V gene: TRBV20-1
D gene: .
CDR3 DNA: TGCAGTGCCAGGAGGGACTACGAGCAGTACTTC
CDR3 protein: CSARRDYEQYF

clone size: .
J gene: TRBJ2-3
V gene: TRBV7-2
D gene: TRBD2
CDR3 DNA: TGTGCCAGCAGTCGGTATATGGGCGGGAGGTCGGCAGATACGCAGTATTTT
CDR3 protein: CASSRYMGGRSADTQYF

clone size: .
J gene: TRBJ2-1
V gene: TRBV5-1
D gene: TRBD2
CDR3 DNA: TGCGCCAGCAGCCCCGGGCTAGCGGGAGAAACTGAGCAGTTCTTC
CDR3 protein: CASSPGLAGETEQFF

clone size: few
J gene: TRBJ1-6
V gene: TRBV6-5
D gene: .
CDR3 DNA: TGTGCCAGCAGCCTAGGGGCAGGGCATAATTCACCCCTCCACTTT
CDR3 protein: CASSLGAGHNSPLHF

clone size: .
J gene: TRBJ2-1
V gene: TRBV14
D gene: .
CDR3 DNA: TGTGCCAGCAGCCAAGGCGGGCTTTACAATGAGCAGTTCTTC
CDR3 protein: CASSQGGLYNEQFF

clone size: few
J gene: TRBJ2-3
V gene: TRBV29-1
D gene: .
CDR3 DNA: TGCAGCCTGTACCCTCGCGGCACAGATACGCAGTATTTT
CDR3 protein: CSLYPRGTDTQYF

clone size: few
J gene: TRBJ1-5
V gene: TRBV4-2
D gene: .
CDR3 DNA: TGTGCCAGCAGCCATTACCTCGGGACGGCTAGCAATCAGCCCCAGCATTTT
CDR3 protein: CASSHYLGTASNQPQHF

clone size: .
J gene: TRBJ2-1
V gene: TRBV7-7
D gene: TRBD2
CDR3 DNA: TGTGCCAGCAGCTTCGAGCGGGGCTTCGGAAATGAGCAGTTCTTC
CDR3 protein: CASSFERGFGNEQFF

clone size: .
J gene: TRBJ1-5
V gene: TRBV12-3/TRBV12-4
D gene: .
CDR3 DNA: TGTGCCAGCCGCTTCAGGCTGAACAATCAGCCCCAGCATTTT
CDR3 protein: CASRFRLNNQPQHF

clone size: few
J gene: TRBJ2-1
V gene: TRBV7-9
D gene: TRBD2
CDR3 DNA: TGTGCCAGCAGCCCCAGACTAGCGGGACTTTACAATGAGCAGTTCTTC
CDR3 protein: CASSPRLAGLYNEQFF

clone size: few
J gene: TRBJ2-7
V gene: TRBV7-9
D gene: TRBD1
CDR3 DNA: TGTGCCAGCAGCGCAGGGGGCCCCGTCTACGAGCAGTACTTC
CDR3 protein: CASSAGGPVYEQYF

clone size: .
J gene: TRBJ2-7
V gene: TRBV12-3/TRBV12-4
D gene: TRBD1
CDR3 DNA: TGTGCCAGTGGGACAGAAACATTCTACGAGCAGTACTTC
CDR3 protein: CASGTETFYEQYF

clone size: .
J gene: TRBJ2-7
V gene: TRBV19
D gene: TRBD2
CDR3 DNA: TGTGCCAGTAGTATTACTAGCGGGCCCTACGAGCAGTACTTC
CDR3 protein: CASSITSGPYEQYF

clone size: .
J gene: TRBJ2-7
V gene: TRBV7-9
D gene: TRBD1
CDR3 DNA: TGTGCCAGCAGCCAAGGGGACAGGGCACTTTACGAGCAGTACTTC
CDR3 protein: CASSQGDRALYEQYF

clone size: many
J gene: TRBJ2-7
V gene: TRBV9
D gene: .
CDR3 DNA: TGTGCCAGCAGCGCAGGGGTAGGGAGATACGAGCAGTACTTC
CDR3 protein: CASSAGVGRYEQYF

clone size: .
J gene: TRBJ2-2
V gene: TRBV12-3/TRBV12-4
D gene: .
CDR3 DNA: TGTGCCAGCAGTTTAATCCTCGGACCCACCGGGGAGCTGTTTTTT
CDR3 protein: CASSLILGPTGELFF

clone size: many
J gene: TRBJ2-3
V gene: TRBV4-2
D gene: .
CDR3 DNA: TGTGCCAGCAGCAGTAGACTTGGGGCAGATACGCAGTATTTT
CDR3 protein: CASSSRLGADTQYF

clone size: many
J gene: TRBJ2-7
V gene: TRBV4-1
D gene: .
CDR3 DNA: TGCGCCAGCAGCTGGGACTTTCAATACGAGCAGTACTTC
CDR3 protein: CASSWDFQYEQYF

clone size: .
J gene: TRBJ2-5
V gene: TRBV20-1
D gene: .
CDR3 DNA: TGCAGTGCTAGCCGTCGGTCCCTGACAGGGCGGGGAGCGGAGACCCAGTACTTC
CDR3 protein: CSASRRSLTGRGAETQYF

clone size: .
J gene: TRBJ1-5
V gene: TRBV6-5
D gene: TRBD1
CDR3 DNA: TGTGCCAGCAGTTACTCGAGGAACAGGGGGAATCAGCCCCAGCATTTT
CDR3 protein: CASSYSRNRGNQPQHF

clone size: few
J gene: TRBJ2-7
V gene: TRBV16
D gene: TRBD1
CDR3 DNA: TGTGCCAGCAGCTCGATTCGACAGGGGTCCTACGAGCAGTACTTC
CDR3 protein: CASSSIRQGSYEQYF

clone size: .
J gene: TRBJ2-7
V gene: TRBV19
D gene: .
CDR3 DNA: TGTGCCAGTAGTATAGTGGACATGAGCTACGAGCAGTACTTC
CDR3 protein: CASSIVDMSYEQYF

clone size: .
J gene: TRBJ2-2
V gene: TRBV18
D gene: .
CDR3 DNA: TGTGCCAGCTCACCAGACCATAGGGGGTACACCGGGGAGCTGTTTTTT
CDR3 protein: CASSPDHRGYTGELFF

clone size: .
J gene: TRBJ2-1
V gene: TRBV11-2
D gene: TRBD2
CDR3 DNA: TGTGCCAGCAGCCCCCATGGAGTGACTAGCGGCTACAATGAGCAGTTCTTC
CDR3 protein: CASSPHGVTSGYNEQFF

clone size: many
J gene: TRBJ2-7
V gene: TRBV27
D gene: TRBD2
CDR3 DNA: TGTGCCAGCAGTTTATCAGCTAGCGGGAGATACGAGCAGTACTTC
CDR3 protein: CASSLSASGRYEQYF

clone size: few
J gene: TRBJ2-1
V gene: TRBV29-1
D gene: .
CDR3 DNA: TGCAGCGTTGAAGAGGCGGAGACGCTAGCCGACAATGAGCAGTTCTTC
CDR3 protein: CSVEEAETLADNEQFF

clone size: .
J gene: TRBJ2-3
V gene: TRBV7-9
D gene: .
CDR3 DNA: TGTGCCAGCAGCTTACGGTTCGGTACTACAGATACGCAGTATTTT
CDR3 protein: CASSLRFGTTDTQYF

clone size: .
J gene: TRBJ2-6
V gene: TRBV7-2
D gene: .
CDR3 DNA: TGTGCCAGCAGCTTAGCGACAGCCCTTAGCTCTGGGGCCAACGTCCTGACTTTC
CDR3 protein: CASSLATALSSGANVLTF

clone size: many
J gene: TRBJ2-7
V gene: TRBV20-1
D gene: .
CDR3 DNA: TGCAGTGCTCCGGGACTCCTAAGGGACGAGCAGTACTTC
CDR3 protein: CSAPGLLRDEQYF

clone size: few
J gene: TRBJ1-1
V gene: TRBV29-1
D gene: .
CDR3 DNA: TGCAGCGTATCCATGAACACTGAAGCTTTCTTT
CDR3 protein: CSVSMNTEAFF

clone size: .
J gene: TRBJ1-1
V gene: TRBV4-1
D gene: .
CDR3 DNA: TGCGCCAGCAGCCAACCAGGTCGGGCCACGAAAACTGAAGCTTTCTTT
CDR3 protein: CASSQPGRATKTEAFF

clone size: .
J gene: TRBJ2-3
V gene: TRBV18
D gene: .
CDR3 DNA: TGTGCCAGCTCACCTACTGGGGGGCTCAGCACAGATACGCAGTATTTT
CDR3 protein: CASSPTGGLSTDTQYF

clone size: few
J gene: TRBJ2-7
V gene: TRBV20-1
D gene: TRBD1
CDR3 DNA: TGCAGTGCTCGGTCGGGACAGGGGTACGAGCAGTACTTC
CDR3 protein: CSARSGQGYEQYF

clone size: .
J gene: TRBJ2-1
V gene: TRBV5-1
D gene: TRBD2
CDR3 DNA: TGCGCCAGCAGCCCTACTAGCGGGAGGGACCATGAGCAGTTCTTC
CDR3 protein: CASSPTSGRDHEQFF

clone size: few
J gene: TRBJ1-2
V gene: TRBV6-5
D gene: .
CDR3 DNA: TGTGCCAGCAGTTACTCGAAACCAGGGAAGGGCTACACCTTC
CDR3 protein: CASSYSKPGKGYTF

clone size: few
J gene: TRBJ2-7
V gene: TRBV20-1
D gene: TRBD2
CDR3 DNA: TGCAGTGCTAGGGGGACTAGAAGCTACGAGCAGTACTTC
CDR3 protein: CSARGTRSYEQYF

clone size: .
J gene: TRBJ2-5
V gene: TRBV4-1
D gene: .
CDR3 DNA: TGCGCCAGCAGCCATGCGCCAGGGGTCGGGGAGACCCAGTACTTC
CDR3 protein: CASSHAPGVGETQYF

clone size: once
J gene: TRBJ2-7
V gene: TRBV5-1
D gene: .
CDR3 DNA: TGCGCCAGCAGCTCCAATCCAGGGGCATACGAGCAGTACTTC
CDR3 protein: CASSSNPGAYEQYF

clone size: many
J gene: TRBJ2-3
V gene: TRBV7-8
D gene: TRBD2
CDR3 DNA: TGTGCCAGCAGCTTAGCACCGGATGGGACTAGCGGTAGCACAGATACGCAGTATTTT
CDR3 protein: CASSLAPDGTSGSTDTQYF

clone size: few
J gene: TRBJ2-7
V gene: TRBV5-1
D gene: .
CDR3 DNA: TGCGCCAGCAGCTTTCCCCCCCGGATTTTCTACGAGCAGTACTTC
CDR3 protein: CASSFPPRIFYEQYF

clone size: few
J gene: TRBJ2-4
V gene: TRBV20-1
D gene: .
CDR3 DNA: TGCAGTGCTAGAGTTCAAGCTCGAGCCAAAAACATTCAGTACTTC
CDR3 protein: CSARVQARAKNIQYF

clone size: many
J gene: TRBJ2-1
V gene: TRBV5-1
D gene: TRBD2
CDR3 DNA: TGCGCCAGCAGTTTCCCCGGGGGGAATGAGCAGTTCTTC
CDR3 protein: CASSFPGGNEQFF

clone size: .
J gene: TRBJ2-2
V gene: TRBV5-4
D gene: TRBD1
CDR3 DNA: TGTGCCAGCAGCTTGTGGGGCGGGACAGGGGGCGCGAACACCGGGGAGCTGTTTTTT
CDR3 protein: CASSLWGGTGGANTGELFF

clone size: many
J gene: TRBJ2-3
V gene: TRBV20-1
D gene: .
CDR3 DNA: TGCAGTGCTAGAGGTTACGGGACCACAGATACGCAGTATTTT
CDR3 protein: CSARGYGTTDTQYF

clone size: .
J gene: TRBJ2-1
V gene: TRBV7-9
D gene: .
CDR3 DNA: TGTGCCAGCGGACCCTCAGGGCTCTACAATGAGCAGTTCTTC
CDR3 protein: CASGPSGLYNEQFF

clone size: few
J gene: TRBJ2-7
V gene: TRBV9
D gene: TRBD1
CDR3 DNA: TGTCTACCGGGGACAGGGGACTACGAGCAGTACTTC
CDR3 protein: CLPGTGDYEQYF

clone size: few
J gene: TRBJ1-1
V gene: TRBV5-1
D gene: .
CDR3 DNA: TGCGCCAGCAGCTTGGGACAGAGTGTTCTAGCTTTCTTT
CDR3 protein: CASSLGQSVLAFF

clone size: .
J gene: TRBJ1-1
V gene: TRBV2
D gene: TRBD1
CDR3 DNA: TGTGCCAGCATCGGACAGGGGAACACTGAAGCTTTCTTT
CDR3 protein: CASIGQGNTEAFF

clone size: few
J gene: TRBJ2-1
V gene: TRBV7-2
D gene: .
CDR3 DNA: TGTGCCAGCAGCTTATTAGGACTGGGATGGTGGAATGAGCAGTTCTTC
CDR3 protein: CASSLLGLGWWNEQFF

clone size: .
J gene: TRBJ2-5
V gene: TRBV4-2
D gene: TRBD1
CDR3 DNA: TGTGCCAGCAGCCAGGGGGACAGAGAAGAGACCCAGTACTTC
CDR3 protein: CASSQGDREETQYF

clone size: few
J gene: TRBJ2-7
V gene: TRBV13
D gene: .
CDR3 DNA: TGTGCCAGCAGCTTAGGCCCTACAGGGTTCGGGACCTACGAGCAGTACTTC
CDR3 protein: CASSLGPTGFGTYEQYF

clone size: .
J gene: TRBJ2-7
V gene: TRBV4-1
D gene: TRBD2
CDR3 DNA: TGCGCCAGCAGGGCTAGCGGGAAGAACGAGCAGTACTTC
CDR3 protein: CASRASGKNEQYF

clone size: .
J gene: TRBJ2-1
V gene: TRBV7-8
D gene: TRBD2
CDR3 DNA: TGTGCCAGCAGCTTAGCGGGACTAGCGGGAGGGAGCTCCTACAATGAGCAGTTCTTC
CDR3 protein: CASSLAGLAGGSSYNEQFF